This T cell receptor beta chain was found in a study of T cells in Graves' hyperthyroidism and ophthalmopathy. In the study overall: Before any treatment, at initial diagnosis, peripheral blood was collected.

Amplification of TCR beta CDR3 regions used RNA as the template. First-round RT-PCR with HTBI primers amplified the TCR CDR3 region. TCRdb reanalysed the multiplex PCR reads using MiXCR and keeps one entry per CDR3 protein. The sample lists 250,000 to 300,000 distinct CDR3 sequences, roughly a fifth occurring once. This clonotype was found a few times. Its antigen is as yet unknown. Study-level points and caveats: Blood held most thyroid clonotypes expanded above 0.001 frequency.

Germline lookup yields CDR1 LGHNA and CDR2 YNFKEQ. The trim removed 1 base at V and 1 base at J, leaving 0 bases unmatched. The CDR3 loop spans 16 amino acids. This chain links TRBV4-2 with TRBJ2-2; 10 bases are a match to TRBD2. The TCR was taken from a man aged 50 to 60 with Graves' ophthalmopathy. Sequencing was done on a sample of blood. The CDR3 region has the DNA TGTGCCAGCAGCCAAGTAGCGGGAGGGAACACCGGGGAGCTGTTTTTT. Protein: CASSQVAGGNTGELFF.